Listed below are T cell receptor beta chains from one sample, sequenced in a study of blood T cell repertoires in COVID-19. The assay was immunoSEQ multiplex PCR, and TCRdb's table has in-frame clones only and misses some. Among about 53,000 clones listed, approximately 87% were seen once. Sequenced material: peripheral blood. The receptors were gathered from a man in his fifties or sixties with acute or convalescent COVID-19. The CDR3 runs from the conserved cysteine through the conserved F or W. Fields, in order: CDR3 protein, CDR3 length, J gene, V gene.

CDR3aa: CASSSRAGGLTGELFF; len: 16; j_gene: TRBJ2-2; v_gene: TRBV7-8
CDR3aa: CASSKTGYSNQPQHF; len: 15; j_gene: TRBJ1-5; v_gene: TRBV19
CDR3aa: CASRQVDNSPLHF; len: 13; j_gene: TRBJ1-6; v_gene: TRBV19
CDR3aa: CASSLEPTNSPLHF; len: 14; j_gene: TRBJ1-6; v_gene: TRBV7-9
CDR3aa: CSASDRGRRSYNEQFF; len: 16; j_gene: TRBJ2-1; v_gene: TRBV20-1
CDR3aa: CASSPRVPYEQYF; len: 13; j_gene: TRBJ2-7; v_gene: TRBV6-5
CDR3aa: CASRIDREYEQYF; len: 13; j_gene: TRBJ2-7; v_gene: TRBV6-5
CDR3aa: CAWRFWSTAGELFF; len: 14; j_gene: TRBJ2-2; v_gene: TRBV30
CDR3aa: CASSLDVRDRSTEAFF; len: 16; j_gene: TRBJ1-1; v_gene: TRBV5-1
CDR3aa: CASSSGRGWSTDTQYF; len: 16; j_gene: TRBJ2-3; v_gene: TRBV19
CDR3aa: CASSLSGGEAYEQYF; len: 15; j_gene: TRBJ2-7; v_gene: TRBV27
CDR3aa: CASSRRAATNEKLFF; len: 15; j_gene: TRBJ1-4; v_gene: TRBV2
CDR3aa: CASQSSGQADFNYGYTF; len: 17; j_gene: TRBJ1-2; v_gene: TRBV7-9
CDR3aa: CASSLDLAGANNEQFF; len: 16; j_gene: TRBJ2-1; v_gene: TRBV7-6
CDR3aa: CASSERRGILYNEQFF; len: 16; j_gene: TRBJ2-1; v_gene: TRBV2
CDR3aa: CASSDRTGSVVDTQYF; len: 16; j_gene: TRBJ2-3; v_gene: TRBV10-1
CDR3aa: CASSLQAVGGYTF; len: 13; j_gene: TRBJ1-2; v_gene: TRBV12-3/TRBV12-4
CDR3aa: CASSPRGFGTDTQYF; len: 15; j_gene: TRBJ2-3; v_gene: TRBV5-1
CDR3aa: CASSSTGTGGANGNTIYF; len: 18; j_gene: TRBJ1-3; v_gene: TRBV5-6
CDR3aa: CASSEAEGTGGWPQHF; len: 16; j_gene: TRBJ1-5; v_gene: TRBV6-1
CDR3aa: CAISAQGDYGYTF; len: 13; j_gene: TRBJ1-2; v_gene: TRBV10-3
CDR3aa: CASSIGGTGNEKLFF; len: 15; j_gene: TRBJ1-4; v_gene: TRBV19
CDR3aa: CASNTGGKGYEQYF; len: 14; j_gene: TRBJ2-7; v_gene: TRBV5-1
CDR3aa: CASSYYAGTNEQFF; len: 14; j_gene: TRBJ2-1; v_gene: TRBV6-6
CDR3aa: CASSTGVGGLNEKLFF; len: 16; j_gene: TRBJ1-4; v_gene: TRBV7-9
CDR3aa: CASSHSTVSYNEQFF; len: 15; j_gene: TRBJ2-1; v_gene: TRBV3-1/TRBV3-2
CDR3aa: CASSADREVYEQYF; len: 14; j_gene: TRBJ2-7; v_gene: TRBV4-1
CDR3aa: CASSVSWTSGATDTQYF; len: 17; j_gene: TRBJ2-3; v_gene: TRBV6-1
CDR3aa: CASSLQGSSNQPQHF; len: 15; j_gene: TRBJ1-5; v_gene: TRBV19
CDR3aa: CASSQVSGPTEQYF; len: 14; j_gene: TRBJ2-7; v_gene: TRBV14
CDR3aa: CASSGGKGNTEAFF; len: 14; j_gene: TRBJ1-1; v_gene: TRBV7-9
CDR3aa: CASGLGNWGTQYF; len: 13; j_gene: TRBJ2-3; v_gene: TRBV12-5
CDR3aa: CASSLTAANYGYTF; len: 14; j_gene: TRBJ1-2; v_gene: TRBV5-8
CDR3aa: CASSSLAGGTDTQYF; len: 15; j_gene: TRBJ2-3; v_gene: TRBV4-2
CDR3aa: CASSLVGGYNEQFF; len: 14; j_gene: TRBJ2-1; v_gene: TRBV11-3
CDR3aa: CASSLGGTAEAFF; len: 13; j_gene: TRBJ1-1; v_gene: TRBV5-6
CDR3aa: CASSISGGANTGELFF; len: 16; j_gene: TRBJ2-2; v_gene: TRBV18
CDR3aa: CASSQVTVLNYGYTF; len: 15; j_gene: TRBJ1-2; v_gene: TRBV3-1/TRBV3-2
CDR3aa: CASSQVSGQNYGYTF; len: 15; j_gene: TRBJ1-2; v_gene: TRBV4-2
CDR3aa: CASSLLVPGELFF; len: 13; j_gene: TRBJ2-2; v_gene: TRBV7-3
CDR3aa: CASSPSGRLTGNQPQHF; len: 17; j_gene: TRBJ1-5; v_gene: TRBV27
CDR3aa: CASSTQTGAIYSGNTIYF; len: 18; j_gene: TRBJ1-3; v_gene: TRBV19
CDR3aa: CASSYGTEGDQPQHF; len: 15; j_gene: TRBJ1-5; v_gene: TRBV6-6
CDR3aa: CASSSSMGVYEQYF; len: 14; j_gene: TRBJ2-7; v_gene: TRBV6-5
CDR3aa: CASSVRAGAQYEQYF; len: 15; j_gene: TRBJ2-7; v_gene: TRBV9
CDR3aa: CATSDSRRHRLTGELFF; len: 17; j_gene: TRBJ2-2; v_gene: TRBV24-1
CDR3aa: CASSKDRGSNTGELFF; len: 16; j_gene: TRBJ2-2; v_gene: TRBV3-1/TRBV3-2
CDR3aa: CASGPSPREQYF; len: 12; j_gene: TRBJ2-7; v_gene: TRBV12-5
CDR3aa: CASSSPRVRRTQYF; len: 14; j_gene: TRBJ2-5; v_gene: TRBV11-2
CDR3aa: CASSSRLAGGETQYF; len: 15; j_gene: TRBJ2-5; v_gene: TRBV9
CDR3aa: CASSQGRWVQPQHF; len: 14; j_gene: TRBJ1-5; v_gene: TRBV27
CDR3aa: CASSQDLTGRLGNTIYF; len: 17; j_gene: TRBJ1-3; v_gene: TRBV4-2
CDR3aa: CASSFGGVAEAFF; len: 13; j_gene: TRBJ1-1; v_gene: TRBV5-1
CDR3aa: CAWNQQGTYNEQFF; len: 14; j_gene: TRBJ2-1; v_gene: TRBV30
CDR3aa: CSAILQYPYGYTF; len: 13; j_gene: TRBJ1-2; v_gene: TRBV29-1